This T cell receptor beta chain was identified in a study of cytomegalovirus exposure and HLA in healthy donors. Study-wide results and limits: Cytomegalovirus-associated status was assigned to about 150 TCR beta chains.

TCRdb's table, derived via immunoSEQ multiplex PCR, lists solely in-frame clones and lacks some. Of 250,000 or so clones listed, roughly 90% are singletons. V lost 1 base, J lost 2 bases, and 3 bases stayed unmatched. The CDR3 consists of 15 residues. Germline loops: CDR1 SGHNT, CDR2 YYREEE (reference sequence). This clone was detected once. Its antigen is as yet unknown. The sequence derives from a man aged 18 to 30 in good health and CMV-seropositive. V usage is TRBV5-4 and J usage is TRBJ2-5; the match to TRBD2 covers 9 bases. Sequenced material: PBMCs. CDR3 amino acids: CASSLRLAEQETQYF. The CDR3 bases are TGTGCCAGCAGCTTGCGACTAGCGGAACAAGAGACCCAGTACTTC.